A single sample is the source of the 27 T cell receptor beta chains below, sequenced in a study of cytomegalovirus exposure and HLA in healthy donors (dated by TCRdb to the late 2010s). Library method: the immunoSEQ multiplex PCR assay. For the multiplex PCR, a mixture combining 60 forward primers for TCR Vbeta segments and 13 reverse primers for TCR Jbeta segments was used. Held by TCRdb, this immuneACCESS table contains in-frame sequences only and omits some clones. Under half of the omission traces to an unresolved V gene where checked; the cause of the rest is unknown. For this sample the table gives fewer than 150,000 clones, of which over 60% were detected only once. Approximately 5% of the sample is taken by the ten largest. Sequenced input: PBMCs. The receptors were gathered from a woman aged 50 to 65 in good health and CMV-seronegative.

The chain has TRBV18 and TRBJ1-5; 9 bases are shared with TRBD1. CDR1 is KGHSH and CDR2 is LQKENI in the germline V gene. J lost 4 bases, V lost 2 bases, and 9 bases had no gene match. The CDR3 has 17 residues. The CDR3 protein is CASSPSAPGQGNQPQHF. The CDR3 DNA reads as TGTGCCAGCTCACCATCGGCTCCGGGACAGGGAAATCAGCCCCAGCATTTT.

V and J are TRBV19 and TRBJ1-5, with 7 bases matching TRBD1. Germline loops: CDR1 LNHDA, CDR2 SQIVND (reference sequence). The CDR3 totals 15 residues. The J segment lost 6 bases and the V segment lost 4 bases, leaving 9 bases of the junction unmatched. For the CDR3, the DNA is TGTGCCAGTAGTACCCGACAGGGTCAAAGTCAGCCCCAGCATTTT. This encodes CASSTRQGQSQPQHF. The entire variable domain, with the rest obtained from reference TRBV19 and TRBJ1-5, is as follows: DGGITQSPKYLFRKEGQNVTLSCEQNLNHDAMYWYRQDPGQGLRLIYYSQIVNDFQKGDIAEGYSVSREKKESFPLTVTSAQKNPTAFYLCASSTRQGQSQPQHFGDGTRLSIL.

V and J are TRBV6-5 and TRBJ1-2; 9 bases are a match to TRBD1. J was trimmed by 8 bases and V by 5 bases; bases with no gene match: 9. Germline V CDR1 and CDR2: MNHEY, SVGAGI. The length of the CDR3 is 14 residues. In nucleotides, the CDR3 is TGTGCCAGCAGTCCACAGGGGGCTTATAAGGGCTACACCTTC. Translated, it gives CASSPQGAYKGYTF.

The chain links TRBV2 to TRBJ2-3, with 8 bases identical to TRBD2. With V trimmed by 7 bases and J by 2 bases, 8 bases remained unmatched. This CDR3 spans 15 amino acids. Germline CDR1 is SNHLY and CDR2 is FYNNEI. The CDR3 DNA reads TGTGCCAGCAAGACAGATAGCGGGGCCACAGATACGCAGTATTTT. Residues: CASKTDSGATDTQYF.

The CDR3 here is CASSVAPGYEQYF. The CDR3 bases are TGTGCCAGCAGCGTAGCCCCAGGGTACGAGCAGTACTTC. The genes are TRBV9 and TRBJ2-7; D may be TRBD1 (5 bases). The CDR3 covers 13 residues. Trimming stripped 0 bases from V and 4 bases from J, with 8 bases between. The germline V gene has CDR1 SGDLS and CDR2 YYNGEE.

The CDR3 region has the DNA TGTGCCAGCAGTGAGCCGGGACACCGAATAAATGAGCAGTTCTTC. This encodes CASSEPGHRINEQFF. The gene calls are TRBV27 and TRBJ2-1, with D possibly TRBD1 on 6 matching bases. V shed 5 bases and J shed 7 bases, with 18 bases lying between them. The CDR3 sequence is 15 residues long. The germline gives CDR1 MNHEY, CDR2 SMNVEV (reference sequence).

The chain combines TRBV2 with TRBJ1-2; D remains ambiguous. The ends were cut back, 4 bases at V and 0 bases at J, with 6 bases in the middle. Looked up from germline, CDR1 is SNHLY and CDR2 is FYNNEI. This CDR3 contains 13 residues. In nucleotides, the CDR3 is TGTGCCAGCAGTGCAACAGCTAACTATGGCTACACCTTC. Protein product: CASSATANYGYTF.

The chain combines TRBV9 with TRBJ1-2; 9 positions match TRBD1. CDR3 size: 14 residues. V was clipped by 4 bases and J by 6 bases; unmatched bases: 7. Germline assignment: CDR1 SGDLS and CDR2 YYNGEE. The CDR3 protein is CASSPRQGGHGYTF. As DNA, the CDR3 is TGTGCCAGCAGCCCCCGACAGGGGGGGCATGGCTACACCTTC.

The rearrangement links TRBV7-8 to TRBJ2-1; a weak D match, TRBD1 (6 bases). The CDR3 is made up of 14 amino acids. Germline CDR1 is SGHVS and CDR2 is FQNEAQ. V was cut by 5 bases and J by 7 bases, with 15 bases left in between. The CDR3 loop reads CASSPSGQGNEQFF. The CDR3 DNA is TGTGCCAGCAGCCCGTCGGGTCAGGGGAATGAGCAGTTCTTC.

This chain links TRBV4-1 with TRBJ2-7, with TRBD1 matching 7 bases. V lost 5 bases and J lost 0; bases outside the gene matches: 10. This CDR3 is 16 amino acids long. From germline, CDR1 is MGHRA and CDR2 YSYEKL. CDR3 sequence reads: CASSSMKTGRSYEQYF. In nucleotides, the CDR3 is TGCGCCAGCAGCTCGATGAAGACAGGGCGCTCCTACGAGCAGTACTTC.

On this clone: At one boundary the junction diverges from the germline segment, which might be a read error. The chain uses TRBV2 and TRBJ1-1; D gene unclear. The V gene's germline CDR1 is SNHLY and CDR2 FYNNEI. CDR3 length: 15 amino acids. In DNA form, the CDR3 reads TGTGCCAGCAGTCCTAGTGCTGCGGCGGGTACTGGAGCTTTCTTT. It encodes CASSPSAAAGTGAFF.

This clone appeared a few times. This chain connects TRBV18 to TRBJ1-1, with D tentatively TRBD1 (5 bases). Germline values: CDR1 KGHSH, CDR2 LQKENI. V shed 3 bases and J shed 6 bases, with 11 bases lying between them. The CDR3 loop spans 13 amino acids. CDR3 in amino acids: CASSPLREPEAFF. CDR3 bases: TGTGCCAGCTCACCTCTCAGGGAACCTGAAGCTTTCTTT.

This sequence joins TRBV7-2 and TRBJ1-4, with D hard to call. The length of the CDR3 is 16 residues. V was clipped by 1 base and J by 0 bases, with 9 bases between them. From germline, CDR1 is SGHTA and CDR2 FQGNSA. The CDR3 region has the DNA TGTGCCAGCAGCTTAGGGCTCACAACAACTAATGAAAAACTGTTTTTT. Translated, it gives CASSLGLTTTNEKLFF. The full variable domain, completed using reference TRBV7-2 and TRBJ1-4, is GAGVSQSPSNKVTEKGKDVELRCDPISGHTALYWYRQSLGQGLEFLIYFQGNSAPDKSGLPSDRFSAERTGGSVSTLTIQRTQQEDSAVYLCASSLGLTTTNEKLFFGSGTQLSVL.

As regards this clone: One end of the junction is discordant with germline, which a read error may explain. V and J are TRBV11-3 and TRBJ2-7; TRBD2 is a possible D gene (5 bases). The CDR3 extends over 12 amino acids. Germline assignment: CDR1 SGHNT and CDR2 YENEEA. CDR3 nucleotides: TGTGCCAGCAGCTCGGGGTCCTACGAGCAGTGCTTC. This encodes CASSSGSYEQCF. Full variable domain (remainder filled in from reference TRBV11-3 and TRBJ2-7): EAGVVQSPRYKIIEKKQPVAFWCNPISGHNTLYWYLQNLGQGPELLIRYENEEAVDDSQLPKDRFSAERLKGVDSTLKIQPAELGDSAVYLCASSSGSYEQCFGPGTRLTVT.

This clone was seen just once. The gene calls are TRBV6-1 and TRBJ1-6; the D gene is possibly TRBD1 (5 bases). V gave up 2 bases and J gave up 12 bases, with 14 bases separating them. Germline V gene lookup returns CDR1 MNHNS and CDR2 SASEGT. This CDR3 has 14 residues. In DNA, the CDR3 is TGTGCCAGCAGTGAATGGGGGGGATCTGAACCCCTCCACTTT. Protein: CASSEWGGSEPLHF.

The J gene is TRBJ2-1, the V gene TRBV10-2; maybe TRBD2 (5 bases). Trimming cost V 11 bases and J 2 bases, with 19 bases left between them. CDR1 is WSHSY, CDR2 SAAADI, per germline. The CDR3 consists of 15 residues. DNA for the CDR3: TGCGCCTCCATCCCATTTGGAGGAACCTACAATGAGCAGTTCTTC. Protein: CASIPFGGTYNEQFF.

The chain has TRBV7-8 and TRBJ1-2; D is unclear. The CDR3 runs to 16 residues. V lost 2 bases and J lost 7, with 20 bases in between. CDR1 is SGHVS, CDR2 FQNEAQ, per germline. The CDR3 is CASSLSDGRATGGYTF. The CDR3 DNA follows: TGTGCCAGCAGCTTAAGCGACGGGAGGGCAACGGGTGGCTACACCTTC.

This rearrangement joins TRBV4-3 to TRBJ1-5; D is unclear. This CDR3 spans 13 amino acids. Germline-derived CDR1 and CDR2 are LGHNA and YSLEER. V shed 1 base and J shed 8 bases, with 9 bases lying between them. The CDR3 DNA follows: TGCGCCAGCAGCCAAGTGGTTGGAGAGCCCCAGCATTTT. This translates into CASSQVVGEPQHF.

This chain joins TRBV5-1 and TRBJ2-5; TRBD1 might be the D (6 bases). This CDR3 comprises 15 residues. Between the trimmed V and J ends, which lost 1 base and 5 bases, there was a span of 15 bases. CDR1 and CDR2 (germline): SGHRS, YFSETQ. The CDR3 DNA reads TGCGCCAGCAGCTTGAACGTGGCAGGGGCGGAGACCCAGTACTTC. Its translation is CASSLNVAGAETQYF.

The rearrangement uses TRBV29-1 and TRBJ1-1; 7 positions agree with TRBD1. In germline, CDR1 is SQVTM, CDR2 ANQGSEA. J gave up 0 bases and V 6 bases, and 7 bases lay outside the gene matches. CDR3 length: 14 amino acids. DNA of the CDR3: TGCAGCGTAGGTGAGGGGGCAATGAACACTGAAGCTTTCTTT. Translation gives CSVGEGAMNTEAFF.

The rearrangement uses TRBV7-2 and TRBJ2-7, with D possibly being TRBD1 (5 bases). Germline V gene lookup returns CDR1 SGHTA and CDR2 FQGNSA. V gave up 5 bases and J gave up 2 bases, with 16 bases separating them. This CDR3 contains 15 residues. CDR3 protein: CASSGPTGRTYEQYF. CDR3 nucleotide sequence: TGTGCCAGCAGCGGACCCACAGGAAGGACCTACGAGCAGTACTTC.

The rearrangement uses TRBV5-6 and TRBJ2-7; 7 nucleotides agree with TRBD2. The CDR3 sequence is 12 residues long. The germline V gene has CDR1 SGHDT and CDR2 YYEEEE. V was pared by 4 bases and J by 5 bases, with 3 bases of the junction left unmatched. The DNA for the CDR3 is TGTGCCAGCAGCCGGACTAGGCACGAGCAGTACTTC. It encodes CASSRTRHEQYF.

V is TRBV2 and J is TRBJ2-7; the match to TRBD1 covers 10 bases. The ends lost 5 bases at V and 3 bases at J; junction bases unmatched: 7. This CDR3 has 15 residues. Germline V gives CDR1 SNHLY, CDR2 FYNNEI. CDR3 in amino acids: CASSPTGQGFYEQYF. CDR3 nucleotides: TGTGCCAGCAGTCCAACGGGACAGGGGTTCTACGAGCAGTACTTC.

A few counts support this clone. The V and J genes are TRBV6-5 and TRBJ1-1; D is possibly TRBD1 (5 bases). CDR1 and CDR2 (germline): MNHEY, SVGAGI. Trimming removed 6 bases from V and 5 bases from J, with 19 bases in between. The length of the CDR3 is 15 residues. The DNA of the CDR3 is TGTGCCAGCAGCCCCCATTCAGGGAGGCGGACTGAAGCTTTCTTT. Protein product: CASSPHSGRRTEAFF.

This clone showed up just a few times. The V and J genes are TRBV11-3 and TRBJ2-3, with 9 bases identical to TRBD1. From germline, CDR1 is SGHNT and CDR2 YENEEA. This CDR3 contains 17 residues. The trim removed 6 bases at V and 6 bases at J, leaving 16 bases unmatched. The DNA of the CDR3 is TGTGCCAGCAGTTTCTCCTCCGGGACAGGGAGGGGTGATACGCAGTATTTT. Translated: CASSFSSGTGRGDTQYF.

The chain couples TRBV28 to TRBJ1-5; D may be TRBD1 (5 bases). There are 16 residues in the CDR3. CDR1 is MDHEN and CDR2 is SYDVKM in the germline V gene. Trimming took off 3 bases at V and 0 bases at J, with 12 bases between the two ends. The CDR3 DNA reads TGTGCCAGCAGTTTGGAGGGGTCGTATAGCAATCAGCCCCAGCATTTT. Protein product: CASSLEGSYSNQPQHF.

This chain links TRBV30 with TRBJ1-4, with 7 bases matching TRBD1. The CDR3 has 14 residues. CDR1 and CDR2 (germline): GTSNPN, SVGIG (reference sequence). J gave up 4 bases and V 0 bases, and 2 bases lay outside the gene matches. For the CDR3, the DNA is TGTGCCTGGAGTGTCCGGGACAGTAATGAAAAACTGTTTTTT. Protein product: CAWSVRDSNEKLFF.